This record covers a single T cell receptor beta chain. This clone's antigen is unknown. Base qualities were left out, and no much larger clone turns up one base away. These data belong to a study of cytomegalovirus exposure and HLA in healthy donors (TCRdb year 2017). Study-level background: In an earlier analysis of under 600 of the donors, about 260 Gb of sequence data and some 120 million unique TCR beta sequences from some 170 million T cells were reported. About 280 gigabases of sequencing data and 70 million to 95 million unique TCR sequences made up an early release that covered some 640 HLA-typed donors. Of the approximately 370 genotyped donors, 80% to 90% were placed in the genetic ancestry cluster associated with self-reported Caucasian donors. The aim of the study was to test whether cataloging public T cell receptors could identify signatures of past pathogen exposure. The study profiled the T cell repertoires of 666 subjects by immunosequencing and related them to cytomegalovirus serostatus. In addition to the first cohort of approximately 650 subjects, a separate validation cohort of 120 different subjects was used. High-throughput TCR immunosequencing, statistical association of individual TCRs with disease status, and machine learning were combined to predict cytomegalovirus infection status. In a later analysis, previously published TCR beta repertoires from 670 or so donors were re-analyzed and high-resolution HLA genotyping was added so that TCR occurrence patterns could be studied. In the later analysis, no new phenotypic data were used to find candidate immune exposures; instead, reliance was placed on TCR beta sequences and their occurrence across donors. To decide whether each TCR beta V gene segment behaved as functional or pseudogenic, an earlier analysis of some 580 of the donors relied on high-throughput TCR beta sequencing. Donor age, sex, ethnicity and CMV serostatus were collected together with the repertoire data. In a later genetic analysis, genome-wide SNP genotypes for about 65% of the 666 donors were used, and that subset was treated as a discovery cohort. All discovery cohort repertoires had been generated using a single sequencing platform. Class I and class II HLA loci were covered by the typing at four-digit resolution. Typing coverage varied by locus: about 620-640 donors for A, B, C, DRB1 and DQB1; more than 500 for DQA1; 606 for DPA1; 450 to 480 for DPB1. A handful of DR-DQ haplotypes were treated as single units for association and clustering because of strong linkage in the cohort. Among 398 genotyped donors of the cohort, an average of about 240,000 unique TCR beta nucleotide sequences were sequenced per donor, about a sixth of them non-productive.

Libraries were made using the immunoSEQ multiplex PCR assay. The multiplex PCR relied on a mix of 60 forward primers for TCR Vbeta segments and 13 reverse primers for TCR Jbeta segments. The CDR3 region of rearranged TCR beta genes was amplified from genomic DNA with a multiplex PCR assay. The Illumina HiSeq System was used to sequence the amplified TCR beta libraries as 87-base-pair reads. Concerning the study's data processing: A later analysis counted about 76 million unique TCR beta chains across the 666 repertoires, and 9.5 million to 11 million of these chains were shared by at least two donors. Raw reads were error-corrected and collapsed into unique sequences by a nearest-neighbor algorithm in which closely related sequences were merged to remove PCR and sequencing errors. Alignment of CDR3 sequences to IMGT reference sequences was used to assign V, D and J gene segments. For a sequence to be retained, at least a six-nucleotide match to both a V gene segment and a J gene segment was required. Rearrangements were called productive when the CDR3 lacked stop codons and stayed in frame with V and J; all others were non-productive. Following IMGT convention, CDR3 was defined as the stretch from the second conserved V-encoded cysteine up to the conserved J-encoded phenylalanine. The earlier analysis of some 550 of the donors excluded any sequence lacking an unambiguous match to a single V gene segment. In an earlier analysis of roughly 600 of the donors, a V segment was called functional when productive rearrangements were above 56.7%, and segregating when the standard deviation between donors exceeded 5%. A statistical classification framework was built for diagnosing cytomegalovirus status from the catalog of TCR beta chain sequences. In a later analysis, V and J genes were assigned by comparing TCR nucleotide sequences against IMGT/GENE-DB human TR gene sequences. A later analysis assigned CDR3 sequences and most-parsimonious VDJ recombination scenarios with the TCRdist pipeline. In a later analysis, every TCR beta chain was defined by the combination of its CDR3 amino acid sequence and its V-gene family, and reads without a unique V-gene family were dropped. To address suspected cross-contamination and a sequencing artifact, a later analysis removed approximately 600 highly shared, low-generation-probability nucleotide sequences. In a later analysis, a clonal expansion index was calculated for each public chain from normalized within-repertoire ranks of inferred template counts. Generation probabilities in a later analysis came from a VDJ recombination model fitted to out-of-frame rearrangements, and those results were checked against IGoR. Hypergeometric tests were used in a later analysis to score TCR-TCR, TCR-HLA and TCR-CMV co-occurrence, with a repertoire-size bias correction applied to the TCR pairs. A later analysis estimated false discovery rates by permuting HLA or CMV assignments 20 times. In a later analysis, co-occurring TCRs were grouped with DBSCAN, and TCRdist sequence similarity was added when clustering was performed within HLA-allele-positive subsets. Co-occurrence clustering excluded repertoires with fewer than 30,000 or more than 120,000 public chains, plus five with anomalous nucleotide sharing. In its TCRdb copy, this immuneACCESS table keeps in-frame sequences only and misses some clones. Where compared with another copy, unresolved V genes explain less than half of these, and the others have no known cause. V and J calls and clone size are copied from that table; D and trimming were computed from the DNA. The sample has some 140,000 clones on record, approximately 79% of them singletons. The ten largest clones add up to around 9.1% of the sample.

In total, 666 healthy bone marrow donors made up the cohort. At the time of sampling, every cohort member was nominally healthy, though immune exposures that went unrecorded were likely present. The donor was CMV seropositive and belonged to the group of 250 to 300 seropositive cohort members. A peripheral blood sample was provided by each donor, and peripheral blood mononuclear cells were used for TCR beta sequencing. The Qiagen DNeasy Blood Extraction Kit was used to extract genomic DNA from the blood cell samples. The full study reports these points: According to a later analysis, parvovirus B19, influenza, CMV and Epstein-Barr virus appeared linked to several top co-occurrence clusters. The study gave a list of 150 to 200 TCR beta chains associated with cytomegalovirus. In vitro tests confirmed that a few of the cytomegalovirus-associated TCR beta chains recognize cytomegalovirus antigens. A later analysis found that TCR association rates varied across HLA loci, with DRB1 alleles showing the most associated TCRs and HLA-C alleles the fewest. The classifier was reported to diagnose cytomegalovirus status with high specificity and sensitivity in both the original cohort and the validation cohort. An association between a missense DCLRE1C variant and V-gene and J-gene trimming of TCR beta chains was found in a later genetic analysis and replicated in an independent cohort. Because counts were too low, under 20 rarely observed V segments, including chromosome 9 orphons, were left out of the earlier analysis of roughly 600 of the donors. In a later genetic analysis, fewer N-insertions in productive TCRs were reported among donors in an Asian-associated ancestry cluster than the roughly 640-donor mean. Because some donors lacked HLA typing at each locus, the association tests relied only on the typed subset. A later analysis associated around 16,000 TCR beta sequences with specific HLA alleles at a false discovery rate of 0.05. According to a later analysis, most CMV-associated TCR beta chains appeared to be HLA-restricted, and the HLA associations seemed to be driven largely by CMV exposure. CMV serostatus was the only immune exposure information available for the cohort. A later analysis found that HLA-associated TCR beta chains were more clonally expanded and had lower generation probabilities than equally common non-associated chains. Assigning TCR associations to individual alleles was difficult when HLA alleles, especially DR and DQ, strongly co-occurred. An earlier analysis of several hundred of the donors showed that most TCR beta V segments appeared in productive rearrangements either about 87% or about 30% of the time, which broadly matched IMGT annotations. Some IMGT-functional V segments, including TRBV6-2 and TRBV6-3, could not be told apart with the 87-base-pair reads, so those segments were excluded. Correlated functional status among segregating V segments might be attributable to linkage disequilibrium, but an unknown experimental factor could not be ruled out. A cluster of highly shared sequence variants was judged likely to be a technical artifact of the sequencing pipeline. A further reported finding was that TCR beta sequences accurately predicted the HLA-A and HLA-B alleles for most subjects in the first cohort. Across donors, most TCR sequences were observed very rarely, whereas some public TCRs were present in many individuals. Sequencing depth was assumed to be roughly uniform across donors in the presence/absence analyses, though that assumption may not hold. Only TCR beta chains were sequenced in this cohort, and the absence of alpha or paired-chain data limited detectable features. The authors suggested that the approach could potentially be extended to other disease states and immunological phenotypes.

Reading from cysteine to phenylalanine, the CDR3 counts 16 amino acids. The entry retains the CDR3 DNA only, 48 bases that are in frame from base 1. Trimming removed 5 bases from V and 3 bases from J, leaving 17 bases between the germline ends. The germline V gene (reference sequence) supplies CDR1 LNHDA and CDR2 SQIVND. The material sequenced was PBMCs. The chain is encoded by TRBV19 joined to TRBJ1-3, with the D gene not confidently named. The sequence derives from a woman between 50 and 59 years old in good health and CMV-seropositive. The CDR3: CASSAVRARYGNTIYF. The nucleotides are TGTGCCAGTAGTGCGGTGAGGGCCCGGTATGGAAACACCATATATTTT.